Below, 2 T cell receptor beta chains from the same sample are listed, as sequenced in a study of T cell changes during pregnancy in multiple sclerosis (dated by TCRdb to between 2019 and 2020). To prepare the library, the immunoSEQ multiplex PCR assay was applied. Not all clones reach the TCRdb copy of this immuneACCESS table, which keeps in-frame sequences only. Checked studies attribute under half of the gap to unresolved V genes and leave the rest unexplained. The sample table contains around 68,000 clones; only one count was recorded for 91% of them. Over 2% of the sample comes from the top ten. The material was peripheral blood, obtained in the third trimester of pregnancy. All receptors come from a female donor in good health, enrolled as a control in a pregnancy study.

The chain recombines TRBV10-3 with TRBJ1-5; 7 bases align to TRBD1. Germline values: CDR1 ENHRY, CDR2 SYGVKD. This CDR3 contains 16 residues. The ends lost 7 bases at V and 8 bases at J; junction bases unmatched: 17. CDR3 loop: CAITGPQGVWGEPQHF. As DNA, the CDR3 is TGTGCCATCACCGGTCCCCAGGGGGTTTGGGGTGAGCCCCAGCATTTT.

Written as DNA, the CDR3 is TGCGCCAGCACCCCAGGGGGCCACCAAGAGACCCAGTACTTC. The encoded protein is CASTPGGHQETQYF. This chain joins TRBV5-1 and TRBJ2-5; 8 bases agree with TRBD1. The CDR3 has 14 residues. Germline CDR1 SGHRS, CDR2 YFSETQ. With V trimmed by 6 bases and J by 0 bases, 4 bases remained unmatched.